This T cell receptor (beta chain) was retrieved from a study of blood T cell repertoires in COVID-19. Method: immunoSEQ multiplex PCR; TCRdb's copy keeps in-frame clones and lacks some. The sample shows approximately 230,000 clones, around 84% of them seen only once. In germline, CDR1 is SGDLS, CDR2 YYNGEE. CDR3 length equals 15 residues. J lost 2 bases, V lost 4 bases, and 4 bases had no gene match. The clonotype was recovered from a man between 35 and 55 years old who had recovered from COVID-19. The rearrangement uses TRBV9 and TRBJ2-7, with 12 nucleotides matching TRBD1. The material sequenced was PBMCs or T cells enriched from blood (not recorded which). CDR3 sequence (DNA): TGTGCCAGCAGCTTGGGACAGGGGGCCGCCTACGAGCAGTACTTC. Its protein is CASSLGQGAAYEQYF.